This T cell receptor beta chain was sequenced for a study of human T cells and chemical hapten exposure. As for the study in general: Across its roughly 22 weeks, the study gave patients weekly diphenylcyclopropenone doses to the scalp.

TCRdb re-derived calls from the RACE reads in MiXCR, one entry per CDR3 protein. The table lists approximately 41,000 distinct CDR3 sequences, more than 8% of them singletons. Time point defined: patch test 3, about 24 weeks after DPC sensitization. Documented treatment: therapeutic diphenylcyclopropenone sensitization with weekly scalp DPC. From whole blood left unfractionated, total RNA was extracted. Suited to DPC and affected by alopecia, the donors ranged from 18 to 70 years old. Germline V gene lookup returns CDR1 SGDLS and CDR2 YYNGEE. This CDR3 region has 15 residues. V lost 0 bases to trimming and J lost 2 bases; unmatched junction nucleotides: 3.

This TCR came from a man aged 50 to 59 with alopecia areata. Some clones in this sample may be carry-over from other donors' samples. The input for sequencing was whole blood, taken in connection with sensitization to the hapten diphenylcyclopropenone (DPC). The chain is built from TRBV9 and TRBJ2-7, with 9 bases identical to TRBD2. CDR3 residues: CASSVAGGRAYEQYF. The DNA for the CDR3 is TGTGCCAGCAGCGTAGCGGGCGGGAGGGCCTACGAGCAGTACTTC.